One and the same sample provided the 30 T cell receptor beta chains below, sequenced in a study of T-cell memory formation after mild COVID-19. TCRdb fed the 5' RACE reads into MiXCR, producing one record per CDR3 protein. The sample contains under 450,000 distinct CDR3 sequences, 13% to 15% of which appear only once. Sequencing was performed on PBMCs or a T cell subset sorted from them (not recorded which). The receptors here all came from a man between 18 and 29 years old who had mild COVID-19 (a few samples of this study predate the infection). Cell type and time point are not known.

This clonotype was seen more than once but under ten times. This sequence joins TRBV12-3 or TRBV12-4 and TRBJ1-4; 10 bases are a match to TRBD1. CDR3 length equals 14 residues. V shed 7 bases, J shed 7 bases, and the junction held 6 bases outside the gene matches. The CDR3 region has the DNA TGTGCCAGCACAGGGACAGGGGATTTTGAAAAACTGTTTTTT. Protein sequence: CASTGTGDFEKLFF.

This clonotype was detected once. V usage is TRBV6-4 and J usage is TRBJ1-2; D is ambiguous. The germline gives CDR1 MRHNA, CDR2 SNTAGT. The CDR3 runs 13 residues. Trimming removed 8 bases at V and 0 bases at J, with 10 bases between. The CDR3 protein is CASAPSPNYGYTF. CDR3 in DNA: TGTGCCAGCGCGCCCTCCCCTAACTATGGCTACACCTTC.

This clonotype turned up a few times. The chain links TRBV11-2 to TRBJ2-1; tentative D call: TRBD2 (6 bases). This CDR3 comprises 12 residues. V was shortened by 1 base and J by 15 bases, with 13 bases between the two germline ends. The V gene's germline CDR1 is SGHAT and CDR2 FQNNGV. CDR3 protein: CASSLAGTELFF. The CDR3 region has the DNA TGTGCCAGCAGCTTAGCAGGGACTGAACTGTTCTTC.

The V gene is TRBV20-1, the J gene TRBJ1-5, with a weak D call TRBD1 (5 bases). CDR3 length: 15 residues. Germline CDR1 reads DFQATT; CDR2 reads SNEGSKA (reference sequence). The V end was cut by 0 bases, the J end by 0 bases, with 9 bases between. The CDR3 here is CSARDQGYSNQPQHF. CDR3 sequence (DNA): TGCAGTGCTAGAGATCAGGGATATAGCAATCAGCCCCAGCATTTT.

This clonotype was seen only a few times. This sequence joins TRBV5-6 and TRBJ2-6; D might be TRBD1 (5 bases). This CDR3 spans 14 amino acids. In germline, CDR1 is SGHDT, CDR2 YYEEEE. The V end was cut by 2 bases, the J end by 2 bases, with 5 bases between. The DNA of the CDR3 is TGTGCCAGCAGCTTCAGGGCTGGGGCCAACGTCCTGACTTTC. Residues: CASSFRAGANVLTF. Using reference TRBV5-6 and TRBJ2-6 for the parts outside the CDR3, the full variable domain is DAGVTQSPTHLIKTRGQQVTLRCSPKSGHDTVSWYQQALGQGPQFIFQYYEEEERQRGNFPDRFSGHQFPNYSSELNVNALLLGDSALYLCASSFRAGANVLTFGAGSRLTVL.

The chain employs TRBV13 and TRBJ2-7; 7 bases line up with TRBD2. The CDR3 length is 14 residues. The J segment lost 5 bases and the V segment lost 4 bases, leaving 8 bases of the junction unmatched. The germline V gene encodes CDR1 PRHDT and CDR2 FYEKMQ (reference sequence). Here the CDR3 reads CASSSRGRAHEQYF. In nucleotides, the CDR3 is TGTGCCAGCAGCTCCCGGGGGAGGGCCCACGAGCAGTACTTC.

This clonotype was observed a handful of times. The V call is TRBV5-1, the J call TRBJ2-1, with 13 positions matching TRBD2. CDR3 length: 17 residues. J was trimmed by 8 bases and V by 0 bases; bases with no gene match: 8. Germline-derived CDR1 and CDR2 are SGHRS and YFSETQ. CDR3 in DNA: TGCGCCAGCAGCTTGGCCTCACTAGCGGGGGGGCCAGATGAGCAGTTCTTC. It specifies CASSLASLAGGPDEQFF.

At least ten counts were recorded for this clonotype. The chain employs TRBV7-2 and TRBJ2-5; D not certain. Per germline, CDR1 SGHTA and CDR2 FQGNSA. V lost 2 bases, J lost 5 bases, and 9 bases lay in between. The CDR3 extends over 13 amino acids. CDR3 nucleotides: TGTGCCAGCAGCTTAAGGCGAGCGGAGACCCAGTACTTC. It translates to CASSLRRAETQYF.

In its sample, this clonotype was seen a few times. V is TRBV5-6 and J is TRBJ2-7; D ambiguous. This CDR3 is built from 12 residues. V lost 4 bases, J lost 2 bases, and 7 bases lay in between. Germline CDR1 SGHDT, CDR2 YYEEEE. CDR3 region: CASSRLAYEQYF. CDR3 coding DNA: TGTGCCAGCAGCCGGCTAGCCTACGAGCAGTACTTC.

This clonotype was detected only a few times. This sequence joins TRBV20-1 and TRBJ2-1; 12 bases are shared with TRBD2. The CDR3 extends over 14 amino acids. V shed 7 bases and J 4 bases; nucleotides not matched to a gene: 5. The germline V gene has CDR1 DFQATT and CDR2 SNEGSKA (reference sequence). CDR3 in DNA: TGCAGTGGGACGACTAGCGGGGGATACAATGAGCAGTTCTTC. As protein: CSGTTSGGYNEQFF.

The table lists this clonotype with a few counts. The chain combines TRBV18 with TRBJ2-1; a weak D match, TRBD2 (5 bases). V was shortened by 0 bases and J by 5 bases, with 14 bases between the two germline ends. This CDR3 is 16 amino acids long. Germline assignment: CDR1 KGHSH and CDR2 LQKENI. CDR3 nucleotide sequence: TGTGCCAGCTCACCACCGTCGACGGCCGGGAACAATGAGCAGTTCTTC. This gives the protein CASSPPSTAGNNEQFF.

The V and J genes are TRBV6-2 or TRBV6-3 and TRBJ1-1, with unresolved D. V lost 2 bases, J lost 4 bases, and 11 bases lay in between. CDR1 is MNHEY and CDR2 is SVGEGT in the germline V gene. The CDR3 length is 14 residues. The CDR3 coding sequence is TGTGCCAGCAGTTACAAGGGCTCGGCCACTGAAGCTTTCTTT. It is translated as CASSYKGSATEAFF.

This clonotype was detected only a few times. The rearrangement joins TRBV7-2 to TRBJ2-1; D uncertain. The CDR3 covers 15 residues. Germline values: CDR1 SGHTA, CDR2 FQGNSA. V was clipped by 2 bases and J by 4 bases, with 12 bases between them. CDR3 sequence: CASSLWAELYNEQFF. The CDR3 bases are TGTGCCAGCAGCTTATGGGCTGAGCTTTACAATGAGCAGTTCTTC.

Only a few counts were recorded for this clonotype. The V gene is TRBV27, the J gene TRBJ2-5, with D perhaps matching TRBD2 (5 bases). Germline V gene sequence: CDR1 MNHEY, CDR2 SMNVEV (reference sequence). V was shortened by 5 bases and J by 5 bases, with 18 bases between the two germline ends. The CDR3 spans 15 residues. CDR3 in DNA: TGTGCCAGCAGTCCTGGACTGGGCTTTTGGGAGACCCAGTACTTC. It specifies CASSPGLGFWETQYF.

This chain connects TRBV6-5 to TRBJ2-1; D is possibly TRBD2 (6 bases). Trimming left V 4 bases short and J 6 bases short, with 16 bases between. In germline, CDR1 is MNHEY, CDR2 SVGAGI. The length of the CDR3 is 15 residues. The CDR3: CASSFGGRKVNEQFF. The CDR3 DNA is TGTGCCAGCAGTTTCGGGGGAAGGAAAGTCAATGAGCAGTTCTTC.

There are many counts of this clonotype. This chain uses TRBV5-1 with TRBJ2-6; no clear D. This CDR3 has 21 amino acids. Trimming shortened V by 3 bases and J by 1 base, and 26 bases separated the two germline ends. CDR1 is SGHRS and CDR2 is YFSETQ in the germline V gene. The chain's CDR3 is CASSSLRTGREMSSGANVLTF. The CDR3 DNA is TGCGCCAGCAGCTCACTCCGAACCGGCAGAGAAATGTCTTCTGGGGCCAACGTCCTGACTTTC. The variable domain in full, completed from reference TRBV5-1 and TRBJ2-6, reads KAGVTQTPRYLIKTRGQQVTLSCSPISGHRSVSWYQQTPGQGLQFLFEYFSETQRNKGNFPGRFSGRQFSNSRSEMNVSTLELGDSALYLCASSSLRTGREMSSGANVLTFGAGSRLTVL.

This clonotype came up a few times. The V call is TRBV7-2, the J call TRBJ2-3, with 12 positions matching TRBD2. With 8 bases clipped from V and 4 bases from J, the junction kept 10 bases outside the gene matches. The CDR3 extends over 16 amino acids. The germline V gene has CDR1 SGHTA and CDR2 FQGNSA. This CDR3 reads CASCWGGLAGADTQYF. The CDR3 DNA reads as TGTGCCAGCTGCTGGGGGGGACTAGCGGGTGCAGATACGCAGTATTTT.

The V call is TRBV7-2, the J call TRBJ2-7, with D possibly TRBD2 on 6 matching bases. The V gene's germline CDR1 is SGHTA and CDR2 FQGNSA. The CDR3 is 16 residues long. Between the trimmed V and J ends, which lost 1 base and 3 bases, there was a span of 16 bases. The CDR3 DNA follows: TGTGCCAGCAGCTTAGATGTTCCGACTAGTTTCTACGAGCAGTACTTC. This encodes CASSLDVPTSFYEQYF.

This clonotype was picked up a small number of times. The chain combines TRBV24-1 with TRBJ2-3, with 8 nucleotides matching TRBD1. Germline V CDR1 and CDR2: KGHDR, SFDVKD. With 6 bases clipped from V and 2 bases from J, the junction kept 6 bases outside the gene matches. CDR3 length: 15 residues. This chain's CDR3 is CATSPRQGFTDTQYF. The CDR3 region has the DNA TGTGCCACCAGTCCGAGACAGGGGTTCACAGATACGCAGTATTTT.

The chain couples TRBV7-3 to TRBJ2-5; tentatively, D is TRBD1 (5 bases). Germline CDR1 reads SGHTA; CDR2 reads FQGTGA. The germline V and J ends were trimmed by 3 bases and 5 bases, with 13 bases remaining between them. The CDR3 consists of 14 residues. The CDR3 is CASSFSGLGETQYF. CDR3 sequence (DNA): TGTGCCAGCAGCTTCTCAGGGTTAGGGGAGACCCAGTACTTC.

The chain is built from TRBV5-4 and TRBJ2-2, with a possible D match to TRBD1 (5 bases). CDR3 length: 16 amino acids. Germline V gene data show CDR1 as SGHNT and CDR2 as YYREEE (reference sequence). V was pared by 4 bases and J by 5 bases, with 18 bases between. The chain's CDR3 is CASSPYLSGITGELFF. In DNA, the CDR3 is TGTGCCAGCAGCCCCTACCTATCAGGGATAACCGGGGAGCTGTTTTTT.

This clonotype has a handful of counts. The chain recombines TRBV10-3 with TRBJ2-3, with a tentative D call TRBD2 (7 bases). Germline V CDR1 and CDR2: ENHRY, SYGVKD. Deletions cut 7 bases from V and 4 bases from J, with 15 bases between. This CDR3 region has 14 residues. CDR3 sequence reads: CAIKRGGSADTQYF. In nucleotides, the CDR3 is TGTGCCATCAAAAGGGGGGGTTCGGCAGATACGCAGTATTTT.

This clonotype was picked up a small number of times. The chain combines TRBV4-2 with TRBJ1-2; tentatively, D is TRBD1 (6 bases). Trimming stripped 2 bases from V and 8 bases from J, with 12 bases between. CDR3 length: 13 residues. CDR1 and CDR2 (germline): LGHNA, YNFKEQ. The CDR3 region is CASSQPGGDGYTF. CDR3 in DNA: TGTGCCAGCAGCCAACCTGGGGGCGACGGCTACACCTTC.

This clonotype came up a few times. The V call is TRBV2, the J call TRBJ2-7; 15 bases align to TRBD2. The CDR3 runs 15 residues. With 6 bases clipped from V and 4 bases from J, the junction kept 4 bases outside the gene matches. In germline, CDR1 is SNHLY, CDR2 FYNNEI. The CDR3 nucleotides read TGTGCCAGCAGCGGGACTAGCGGGGGGCGGTACGAGCAGTACGTC. Protein: CASSGTSGGRYEQYV.

This rearrangement joins TRBV7-3 to TRBJ1-1, with 10 bases identical to TRBD1. From germline, CDR1 is SGHTA and CDR2 FQGTGA. CDR3 length: 16 amino acids. V was pared by 5 bases and J by 2 bases, with 8 bases of the junction left unmatched. The CDR3 spells CASSEGQGPANTEAFF. The CDR3 DNA follows: TGTGCCAGCAGCGAGGGACAGGGGCCAGCAAACACTGAAGCTTTCTTT.

The sample holds many counts of this clonotype. The genes are TRBV5-1 and TRBJ1-2, with 8 bases fitting TRBD1. After removal of 0 bases from V and 4 bases from J, the junction contained 5 bases not matched to a gene. Germline lookup yields CDR1 SGHRS and CDR2 YFSETQ. The CDR3 totals 15 residues. CDR3 protein: CASSLGSGGTYGYTF. CDR3 bases: TGCGCCAGCAGCTTGGGGTCAGGGGGCACCTATGGCTACACCTTC.

The chain joins TRBV29-1 to TRBJ1-1; 9 positions match TRBD1. V was pared by 3 bases and J by 4 bases, with 3 bases of the junction left unmatched. Germline V lookup: CDR1 SQVTM, CDR2 ANQGSEA. There are 13 residues in the CDR3. CDR3 in amino acids: CSVDRQGGTEAFF. As DNA, the CDR3 is TGCAGCGTTGATAGACAGGGGGGCACTGAAGCTTTCTTT.

The J gene is TRBJ2-3, the V gene TRBV14; no clear D gene. The CDR3 has 15 residues. The germline CDR1 and CDR2 sequences are SGHDN and FVKESK. V was clipped by 1 base and J by 3 bases, with 11 bases between them. Here the CDR3 DNA reads TGTGCCAGCAGCCAAGGGAACTTCGGGACAGATACGCAGTATTTT. Its protein is CASSQGNFGTDTQYF.

The rearrangement links TRBV6-2 or TRBV6-3 to TRBJ1-2; 8 nucleotides line up with TRBD1. With 6 bases clipped from V and 2 bases from J, the junction kept 8 bases outside the gene matches. The CDR3 is made up of 15 amino acids. CDR1 MNHEY and CDR2 SVGEGT come from the germline V gene. The CDR3 sequence is CASSSVDRVNYGYTF. The CDR3 DNA reads TGTGCCAGCAGCTCTGTGGACAGGGTAAACTATGGCTACACCTTC.

Many counts were recorded for this clonotype. CDR3 bases: TGTGCCAGCAGTTCATTGGGTCACCGTGGGAACACTGAAGCTTTCTTT. As protein: CASSSLGHRGNTEAFF. The chain combines TRBV12-3 or TRBV12-4 with TRBJ1-1; D ambiguous. The CDR3 is 16 residues long. V was trimmed by 4 bases and J by 1 base, leaving 16 bases between them.